These 21 T cell receptor beta chains share one sample of origin, sequenced in a study of immune evolution from preneoplasia to lung adenocarcinoma. Some clones are missing from TCRdb's copy, which holds only in-frame ones; the method was immunoSEQ multiplex PCR. The profile covers some 15,000 clones, with about 82% appearing a single time and approximately 4.5% taken by the ten largest. The source material was FFPE minimally invasive lung adenocarcinoma tissue. The source is a person aged 70 to 85 with lung adenocarcinoma.

The chain couples TRBV9 to TRBJ1-1; TRBD1 matches 7 bases. Unmatched junction bases numbered 3, after V lost 3 bases and J lost 1 base. The CDR3 is 14 amino acids. Germline loops: CDR1 SGDLS, CDR2 YYNGEE. In DNA form, the CDR3 reads TGTGCCAGCAGCGCGGGACAGTCGAACACTGAAGCTTTCTTT. Translated, it gives CASSAGQSNTEAFF.

This chain joins TRBV5-1 and TRBJ1-4, with D perhaps matching TRBD1 (5 bases). Germline V gene lookup returns CDR1 SGHRS and CDR2 YFSETQ. This CDR3 contains 13 residues. Trimming left V 5 bases short and J 3 bases short, with 8 bases between. CDR3 sequence: CASRTDPNEKLFF. DNA for the CDR3: TGCGCCAGCAGGACAGACCCTAATGAAAAACTGTTTTTT.

This chain joins TRBV19 and TRBJ1-4; D uncertain. The V gene lost 3 bases and the J gene lost 8 bases, with 16 bases spanning the gap. The length of the CDR3 is 15 residues. Germline lookup yields CDR1 LNHDA and CDR2 SQIVND (reference sequence). The CDR3 nucleotides read TGTGCCAGTAGTATTCGGAGACAATTAGAAGAAAAACTGTTTTTT. This translates into CASSIRRQLEEKLFF.

The chain couples TRBV19 to TRBJ1-5; D is possibly TRBD1 (6 bases). The CDR3 runs 13 residues. Trimming removed 10 bases from V and 10 bases from J, with 20 bases in between. The germline V gene encodes CDR1 LNHDA and CDR2 SQIVND (reference sequence). The CDR3: CATGGGQTEPQHF. The CDR3 region has the DNA TGTGCCACGGGGGGGGGCCAAACAGAACCCCAGCATTTT.

This chain links TRBV2 with TRBJ2-1; 11 bases map to TRBD1. The CDR3 consists of 15 residues. Germline V gene data show CDR1 as SNHLY and CDR2 as FYNNEI. The ends lost 8 bases at V and 3 bases at J; junction bases unmatched: 6. In nucleotides, the CDR3 is TGTGCCAGCTCTTGGGACAGGGGGGACTACAATGAGCAGTTCTTC. This sequence encodes CASSWDRGDYNEQFF.

The rearrangement uses TRBV7-2 and TRBJ2-1; 9 bases are shared with TRBD2. Germline CDR1 SGHTA, CDR2 FQGNSA. CDR3 length: 17 residues. Trimming removed 6 bases from V and 1 base from J; junction bases left unmatched: 10. The CDR3 loop is CASSFRGGGASYNEQFF. CDR3 sequence (DNA): TGTGCCAGCAGTTTTAGAGGCGGGGGGGCTTCCTACAATGAGCAGTTCTTC.

The chain has TRBV28 and TRBJ2-2, with D possibly being TRBD2 (5 bases). Germline V gene sequence: CDR1 MDHEN, CDR2 SYDVKM. The CDR3 covers 14 residues. Trimming stripped 10 bases from V and 8 bases from J, with 20 bases between. The CDR3 reads CATELVGRLGELFF. CDR3 sequence (DNA): TGTGCCACCGAACTAGTTGGGCGTCTGGGGGAGCTGTTTTTT.

The rearrangement uses TRBV6-6 and TRBJ2-7; 7 bases line up with TRBD2. Trimming took 0 bases from V and 6 from J; bases not matched to a gene: 8. The CDR3 runs 15 residues. CDR1 is MNHNY, CDR2 SVGAGI, per germline (reference sequence). Written as DNA, the CDR3 is TGTGCCAGCAGTTACTCACTTGCGGGGGACTCCGAGCAGTACTTC. It translates to CASSYSLAGDSEQYF.

The sample holds a few counts of this clone. The chain is built from TRBV6-5 and TRBJ1-2; 10 bases are a match to TRBD1. The CDR3 spans 14 residues. The J segment lost 4 bases and the V segment lost 8 bases, leaving 7 bases of the junction unmatched. Germline CDR1 is MNHEY and CDR2 is SVGAGI. The chain's CDR3 is CASHGTGASYGYTF. The CDR3 DNA reads as TGTGCCAGCCACGGGACAGGGGCTTCCTATGGCTACACCTTC.

The rearrangement links TRBV30 to TRBJ2-7, with no clear D. Between the trimmed V and J ends, which lost 1 base and 2 bases, there was a span of 3 bases. This CDR3 contains 11 residues. CDR1 and CDR2 from the germline V gene are GTSNPN and SVGIG (reference sequence). The CDR3 nucleotides are TGTGCCTGGAGTGAAGCCTACGAGCAGTACTTC. This sequence encodes CAWSEAYEQYF.

CDR3 nucleotide sequence: TGTGCCAGCAGCTCGACAGGGAACTATGGCTACACCTTC. Its translation: CASSSTGNYGYTF. The chain combines TRBV7-9 with TRBJ1-2, with 7 nucleotides matching TRBD1. V shed 4 bases and J 2 bases; nucleotides not matched to a gene: 1. CDR1 and CDR2 from the germline V gene are SEHNR and FQNEAQ (reference sequence). CDR3 length: 13 residues.

This chain links TRBV19 with TRBJ1-1, with 8 nucleotides matching TRBD1. The CDR3 totals 15 residues. Germline V gives CDR1 LNHDA, CDR2 SQIVND (reference sequence). V was clipped by 9 bases and J by 5 bases; unmatched bases: 14. The CDR3 region has the DNA TGTGCCAGCAGCGGACAGGGCTCATATGGTACTGAAGCTTTCTTT. This codes for CASSGQGSYGTEAFF.

The V and J genes are TRBV7-9 and TRBJ1-2; D is ambiguous. Per the germline V gene, CDR1 is SEHNR and CDR2 is FQNEAQ (reference sequence). The CDR3 has 14 residues. Trimming removed 7 bases at V and 3 bases at J, with 15 bases between. The CDR3 sequence: CASTAKEGHYGYTF. CDR3 bases: TGTGCCAGCACAGCTAAAGAGGGCCACTATGGCTACACCTTC.

V is TRBV7-6 and J is TRBJ1-6; maybe TRBD1 (6 bases). The CDR3 has 16 residues. V lost 5 bases and J lost 6, with 17 bases in between. CDR1 and CDR2 from the germline V gene are SGHVS and FNYEAQ. The CDR3 DNA is TGTGCCAGCAGCCCCGAGACAGGAATGGGTAATTCACCCCTCCACTTT. It specifies CASSPETGMGNSPLHF.

The chain recombines TRBV4-1 with TRBJ1-1; no clear D gene. The germline CDR1 and CDR2 sequences are MGHRA and YSYEKL. V gave up 0 bases and J gave up 0 bases, with 5 bases separating them. The CDR3 extends over 14 amino acids. This CDR3 is CASSQDGMNTEAFF. For the CDR3, the DNA is TGCGCCAGCAGCCAAGATGGCATGAACACTGAAGCTTTCTTT.

This rearrangement joins TRBV14 to TRBJ1-4; D not resolved. V was clipped by 5 bases and J by 5 bases, with 9 bases between them. The CDR3 is made up of 13 amino acids. Per the germline V gene, CDR1 is SGHDN and CDR2 is FVKESK. The CDR3 DNA is TGTGCCAGCAGCGCACAGCCGAATGAAAAACTGTTTTTT. This gives the protein CASSAQPNEKLFF.

The chain joins TRBV5-6 to TRBJ1-6; 8 nucleotides agree with TRBD1. The ends lost 1 base at V and 5 bases at J; junction bases unmatched: 5. CDR1 is SGHDT and CDR2 is YYEEEE in the germline V gene. This CDR3 is 16 amino acids long. Here the CDR3 reads CASSLSGDRNNSPLHF. The CDR3 region has the DNA TGTGCCAGCAGCTTGTCCGGGGACAGGAATAATTCACCCCTCCACTTT. Full variable domain (rest looked up from reference TRBV5-6 and TRBJ1-6): DAGVTQSPTHLIKTRGQQVTLRCSPKSGHDTVSWYQQALGQGPQFIFQYYEEEERQRGNFPDRFSGHQFPNYSSELNVNALLLGDSALYLCASSLSGDRNNSPLHFGNGTRLTVT.

The chain has TRBV30 and TRBJ1-1; D not certain. V was cut by 2 bases and J by 7 bases, with 11 bases left in between. Germline CDR1 reads GTSNPN; CDR2 reads SVGIG (reference sequence). This CDR3 contains 12 residues. CDR3 coding DNA: TGTGCCTGGAGTACGCCCCGGGTTGAAGCTTTCTTT. This codes for CAWSTPRVEAFF.

The chain uses TRBV6-5 and TRBJ2-7; D tentatively fits TRBD1 or TRBD2 (5 bases each). The CDR3 contains 14 residues. V lost 6 bases, J lost 4 bases, and 16 bases lay in between. From germline, CDR1 is MNHEY and CDR2 SVGAGI. CDR3 in DNA: TGTGCCAGCAGGAAGGGGCCAGGGAGTTACGAGCAGTACTTC. Translating it yields CASRKGPGSYEQYF.

The chain joins TRBV27 to TRBJ2-7; D ambiguous. This CDR3 is 14 amino acids long. The V end lost 7 bases, the J end lost 1 base, and 14 bases lay between the germline ends. Germline-derived CDR1 and CDR2 are MNHEY and SMNVEV (reference sequence). The CDR3, as DNA: TGTGCCAGCAACCACAAACCCCAGTCCTACGAGCAGTACTTC. This gives the protein CASNHKPQSYEQYF.

The chain combines TRBV28 with TRBJ1-1, with D possibly matching TRBD1 (6 bases). Deletions cut 6 bases from V and 1 base from J, with 12 bases between. The CDR3 contains 14 residues. Germline V lookup: CDR1 MDHEN, CDR2 SYDVKM. The CDR3 nucleotides read TGTGCCAGCAGATCCGGGACACCGAACACTGAAGCTTTCTTT. It is translated as CASRSGTPNTEAFF. The full variable domain, in which reference TRBV28 and TRBJ1-1 provide the parts outside the CDR3, is DVKVTQSSRYLVKRTGEKVFLECVQDMDHENMFWYRQDPGLGLRLIYFSYDVKMKEKGDIPEGYSVSREKKERFSLILESASTNQTSMYLCASRSGTPNTEAFFGQGTRLTVV.